Listed below are T cell receptor beta chains from one sample, sequenced in a study of blood T cell repertoires in COVID-19. The table came from immunoSEQ multiplex PCR; TCRdb's copy has only in-frame clones and leaves some out. Seen here are 150,000 or so clones, around 81% observed once, and the top ten hold approximately 11%. Material: peripheral blood. The receptor source for this set is a man aged 55 to 70 with active or convalescent COVID-19. The CDR3 runs from the conserved cysteine through the conserved F or W. A D gene is named only where the DNA matches it firmly. Clone size appears in some rows only: once, few, many, or a class for an expanded clone.

clone_size | j_call | v_call | d_call | cdr3_nt | cdr3_aa
- | TRBJ1-6 | TRBV5-1 | - | TGCGCCAGCAGCCCTCTCGGCAGGGAGGAATCACCCCTCCACTTT | CASSPLGREESPLHF
- | TRBJ1-2 | TRBV3-1/TRBV3-2 | - | TGTGCCAGCAGCGAAAGACAGGAATTCTATGGCTACACCTTC | CASSERQEFYGYTF
few | TRBJ1-3 | TRBV5-1 | TRBD1 | TGCGCCAGCAGCTTGAGCCAGGGGGGCCAACCCACCATATATTTT | CASSLSQGGQPTIYF
- | TRBJ2-2 | TRBV6-6 | - | TGTGCCAGCAGGGTGGGCTCGAACACCGGGGAGCTGTTTTTT | CASRVGSNTGELFF
- | TRBJ2-3 | TRBV29-1 | - | TGCAGCGTGCTAGCCTCCCTGGTAGATACGCAGTATTTT | CSVLASLVDTQYF
- | TRBJ1-4 | TRBV6-5 | TRBD1 | TGTGCCAGCAGTTGGGACAGGGGGAATGAAAAACTGTTTTTT | CASSWDRGNEKLFF
- | TRBJ1-4 | TRBV7-9 | - | TGTGCCAGCAGCTTAGCGTACCAGGGGAATAATGAAAAACTGTTTTTT | CASSLAYQGNNEKLFF
- | TRBJ1-2 | TRBV4-2 | - | TGTGCCAGCAGCCAAGATTTTCAGGGTGTGAGAAATGGCTACACCTTC | CASSQDFQGVRNGYTF
- | TRBJ2-5 | TRBV5-5 | - | TGTGCCAGCAGCCCGGGGGACAGCCAAGAGACCCAGTACTTC | CASSPGDSQETQYF
- | TRBJ2-2 | TRBV11-2 | - | TGTGCCAGCAGCCATCCCACCGGGGAGCTGTTTTTT | CASSHPTGELFF
many | TRBJ2-7 | TRBV4-1 | TRBD1 | TGCGCCAGCAGCGCCGGGACAGGGGGAGACGAGCAGTACTTC | CASSAGTGGDEQYF
- | TRBJ2-1 | TRBV6-1 | TRBD2 | TGTGCCAGCAGTGCCGCTAGCGGGGGCCTCTCCTACAATGAGCAGTTCTTC | CASSAASGGLSYNEQFF
few | TRBJ2-5 | TRBV5-8 | - | TGTGCCAGCAGCTCGCTCAGGGGCGGGGAGACCCAGTACTTC | CASSSLRGGETQYF
- | TRBJ2-3 | TRBV11-3 | - | TGTGCCAGCAGTCTGACAGCTAGCACAGATACGCAGTATTTT | CASSLTASTDTQYF
- | TRBJ1-5 | TRBV7-8 | TRBD1 | TGTGCCAGCAGCCTACAGGGGGCGCATCAGCCCCAGCATTTT | CASSLQGAHQPQHF
- | TRBJ1-1 | TRBV7-9 | TRBD1 | TGTGCCAGCAGCTCCGACAGGGTGGGGAACACTGAAGCTTTCTTT | CASSSDRVGNTEAFF
- | TRBJ2-4 | TRBV11-2 | - | TGTGCCAGCAGCTTAGATCGTAGACAGGAGTACTTC | CASSLDRRQEYF
- | TRBJ2-2 | TRBV2 | TRBD1 | TGTGCCAGCAGGTCGACAGGGATCACCGGGGAGCTGTTTTTT | CASRSTGITGELFF
- | TRBJ2-7 | TRBV5-1 | TRBD1 | TGCGCCAGCAGCTTATCGGGACAGGTGACCTACGAGCAGTACTTC | CASSLSGQVTYEQYF
- | TRBJ1-1 | TRBV28 | TRBD1 | TGTGCCAGCAGTTCAGGGGGCGTGAACACTGAAGCTTTCTTT | CASSSGGVNTEAFF
- | TRBJ2-1 | TRBV19 | - | TGTGCCAGTAGTATAGCTCGCGTCTCCTACAATGAGCAGTTCTTC | CASSIARVSYNEQFF
- | TRBJ2-1 | TRBV5-4 | TRBD2 | TGTGCCAGCAGCTTGGAGGCGGGGGGTAGGAATGAGCAGTTCTTC | CASSLEAGGRNEQFF
- | TRBJ1-1 | TRBV7-3 | - | TGTGCCAGCAGCTTATCTTGGAACACTGAAGCTTTCTTT | CASSLSWNTEAFF
- | TRBJ2-2 | TRBV5-5 | - | TGTGCCAGCAGCTTGGTTTTAGCGGCGAACACCGGGGAGCTGTTTTTT | CASSLVLAANTGELFF
- | TRBJ2-5 | TRBV29-1 | TRBD2 | TGCAGCGTTGACTGGTGGGGGGGTTATGGAGAGACCCAGTACTTC | CSVDWWGGYGETQYF
few | TRBJ2-2 | TRBV5-1 | TRBD2 | TGCGCCAGCAGCTTGGCCGGGACTAGCGGGAGGTCTAACACCGGGGAGCTGTTTTTT | CASSLAGTSGRSNTGELFF
- | TRBJ2-1 | TRBV6-5 | - | TGTGCCAGCAGGCAGGGCGGTTCGAACAATGAGCAGTTCTTC | CASRQGGSNNEQFF
few | TRBJ2-7 | TRBV2 | TRBD1 | TGTGCCAGCAGTGAAAGAAAACGGGACAGGCAGTACTTC | CASSERKRDRQYF
few | TRBJ2-5 | TRBV7-9 | TRBD2 | TGTGCCAGCAACCCCTCGACTAGCGGGGGGGCGGGAGAGACCCAGTACTTC | CASNPSTSGGAGETQYF
- | TRBJ1-5 | TRBV5-1 | - | TGCGCCAGCAGCTTGTCACAGGATCAGCCCCAGCATTTT | CASSLSQDQPQHF
once | TRBJ1-1 | TRBV5-1 | - | TGCGCCAGCAGGCAAGCACGGACTAACACTGAAGCTTTCTTT | CASRQARTNTEAFF
- | TRBJ1-2 | TRBV2 | TRBD1 | TGTGCCAGCAGGGTAACAGGGGACTATGGCTACACCTTC | CASRVTGDYGYTF
- | TRBJ1-2 | TRBV5-1 | - | TGCGCCAGCAGCCCCGGCCGCGGGATCGTCTATGGCTACACCTTC | CASSPGRGIVYGYTF
- | TRBJ1-1 | TRBV10-3 | TRBD1 | TGTGCCATCAGCAGGACAGGGGGGCCAGAAGCTTTCTTT | CAISRTGGPEAFF
few | TRBJ2-2 | TRBV6-5 | TRBD2 | TGTGCCAGCAGTTGGACGCGGGAGGACACCGGGGAGCTGTTTTTT | CASSWTREDTGELFF
- | TRBJ2-6 | TRBV4-2 | - | TGTGCCAGCAGCCAAGCGACTGGGGCCGGGGCCAACGTCCTGACTTTC | CASSQATGAGANVLTF
- | TRBJ2-5 | TRBV6-5 | - | TGTGCCATCGGTAGGGCCGGGGAAGAGACCCAGTACTTC | CAIGRAGEETQYF
- | TRBJ2-1 | TRBV2 | TRBD2 | TGTGCCAGCACCCGACTAGCGGGAGAGGGAAATGAGCAGTTCTTC | CASTRLAGEGNEQFF
- | TRBJ1-4 | TRBV28 | - | TGTGCCAGCAGTTCCCCCCTTGGCGAAAAACTGTTTTTT | CASSSPLGEKLFF
once | TRBJ2-1 | TRBV6-8 | - | TGTGCCAGCGGTGGTAGCGAATTCTACAATGAGCAGTTCTTC | CASGGSEFYNEQFF
- | TRBJ2-1 | TRBV28 | - | TGTGCCAGTGCCCCCATAGCTAGCCCATGGAATGAGCAGTTCTTC | CASAPIASPWNEQFF
- | TRBJ1-1 | TRBV9 | TRBD1 | TGTGCCAGCAGCGTAGTGGGACAGAGATGGGGTTGGAACACTGAAGCTTTCTTT | CASSVVGQRWGWNTEAFF
- | TRBJ2-7 | TRBV4-1 | - | TGCGCCAGCAGACTCAAACGGACATGGATCTACGAGCAGTACTTC | CASRLKRTWIYEQYF
- | TRBJ2-3 | TRBV14 | - | TGTGCCAGCAGCCAATTAGCGTCCGGTACAGATACGCAGTATTTT | CASSQLASGTDTQYF
once | TRBJ2-1 | TRBV9 | - | TGTGCCAGCAGCGTAATGGGGGGAGAGGGGTGGAATGAGCAGTTCTTC | CASSVMGGEGWNEQFF
- | TRBJ1-2 | TRBV11-3 | TRBD1 | TGTGCCAGCAGCGATACAGGGGGCCGGGGCTACACCTTC | CASSDTGGRGYTF
- | TRBJ1-2 | TRBV24-1 | - | TGTGCCACCAGTGAGCCCAGGGGCTCCTCTTATGGCTACACCTTC | CATSEPRGSSYGYTF
- | TRBJ2-2 | TRBV28 | - | TGTGCCAGCAGTTTCCAGGGTCTTAACACCGGGGAGCTGTTTTTT | CASSFQGLNTGELFF
- | TRBJ1-6 | TRBV5-5 | - | TGTGCCAGCAGCTTGCCGACAGCGAATTCACCCCTCCACTTT | CASSLPTANSPLHF
- | TRBJ2-1 | TRBV5-4 | TRBD1 | TGTGCCAGCAGCCCGCCAGACAGGGGGCTTAATGAGCAGTTCTTC | CASSPPDRGLNEQFF
- | TRBJ1-2 | TRBV19 | TRBD1 | TGTGCCAGTAGTATCACCGGGACAGGGGGTCTCGTGAACTATGGCTACACCTTC | CASSITGTGGLVNYGYTF
- | TRBJ1-4 | TRBV7-3 | - | TGTGCCAGCAGTCCGGGGGGAGCAACTAATGAAAAACTGTTTTTT | CASSPGGATNEKLFF
- | TRBJ2-2 | TRBV7-7 | TRBD2 | TGTGCTAGCAGCGCAACTAGCGGGAGGCTCGGGGAGCTGTTTTTT | CASSATSGRLGELFF
- | TRBJ2-3 | TRBV5-6 | - | TGTGCCAGCAGCTTGTTGACAGACCAGAAAACAGATACGCAGTATTTT | CASSLLTDQKTDTQYF
few | TRBJ2-1 | TRBV5-1 | TRBD2 | TGCGCCAGCAGCTTAAGATCCGGGACTAGCGGATACAATGAGCAGTTCTTC | CASSLRSGTSGYNEQFF